This is a list of T cell receptor beta chains from one sample in a study of T cell responses to AZD1222 COVID-19 vaccine. TCRdb keeps only in-frame clones here, not all; method: immunoSEQ multiplex PCR. The table records 75,000 to 100,000 clones, around 84% of them present only once. The sample in question was peripheral blood, obtained on day 0 of AZD1222 vaccination. The receptor set was obtained from an adult in good health. CDR3s include the opening cysteine and the closing phenylalanine or tryptophan. The D gene is left open where the match is weak. Size is stated for part of the rows, as once, few or many counts, or as a class when the clone is expanded.

V,size,J,D,DNA,CDR3
TRBV6-4,.,TRBJ2-1,TRBD1,TGTGCCAGCAGCCTGACAGGGGATGGATACAATGAGCAGTTCTTC,CASSLTGDGYNEQFF
TRBV7-3,.,TRBJ2-2,.,TGTGCCAGCAGCCGACAGATCACCGGGGAGCTGTTTTTT,CASSRQITGELFF
TRBV5-1,.,TRBJ2-4,.,TGCGCCAGCAGCCCGGACGTAGAGAAAAACATTCAGTACTTC,CASSPDVEKNIQYF
TRBV7-9,few,TRBJ2-7,TRBD1,TGTGCCAGCAGCTGGGACAGTTACTACGAGCAGTACTTC,CASSWDSYYEQYF
TRBV28,.,TRBJ2-7,.,TGTGCCAGTTCAACGCGGACCGAGCAGTACTTC,CASSTRTEQYF
TRBV7-9,once,TRBJ2-5,.,TGTGCCAGCAGCTTCGGCGGTCTCCCAGGAGAGACCCAGTACTTC,CASSFGGLPGETQYF
TRBV21-1,.,TRBJ1-6,.,TGTGCCAGCAGAGCGTTGTTAGCTACACATTCATATTCACCCCTCCACTTT,CASRALLATHSYSPLHF
TRBV18,.,TRBJ1-5,.,TGTGCCAGCTCACCATATCCTCAACAATTAGGAAATCAGCCCCAGCATTTT,CASSPYPQQLGNQPQHF
TRBV6-4,.,TRBJ2-7,TRBD2,TGTGCCAGCAGTGAAAGCGGGGGGCCCTCCTACGAGCAGTACTTC,CASSESGGPSYEQYF
TRBV4-2,.,TRBJ2-7,TRBD2,TGTGCCAGCAGCCAAGTCCCTAGCGGGGCCTTTGGGCTCTACGAGCAGTACTTC,CASSQVPSGAFGLYEQYF
TRBV6-5,once,TRBJ1-1,.,TGTGCCAGCTGGGGGTACACTGAAGCTTTCTTT,CASWGYTEAFF
TRBV28,.,TRBJ2-7,.,TGTGCCAGCAGTCGACGATTTCGGGAGCAGTACTTC,CASSRRFREQYF
TRBV29-1,.,TRBJ2-3,.,TGCAGCGTTGTCGGGGGGCTCACAGATACGCAGTATTTT,CSVVGGLTDTQYF
TRBV27,.,TRBJ1-3,TRBD1,TGTGCCAGCAGTTTACGACAGGGGACTGGAAACACCATATATTTT,CASSLRQGTGNTIYF
TRBV5-6,.,TRBJ2-5,.,TGTGCCAGCAGCTTACAAGAGACCCAGTACTTC,CASSLQETQYF
TRBV5-4,.,TRBJ2-1,TRBD1,TGTGCCAGCAGCTCGAGGACAGGGGACCTCTACAATGAGCAGTTCTTC,CASSSRTGDLYNEQFF
TRBV5-1,.,TRBJ2-3,TRBD2,TGCGCCAGCAGCTTGGACACTAGCGCGACAGATACGCAGTATTTT,CASSLDTSATDTQYF
TRBV6-2/TRBV6-3,.,TRBJ2-1,TRBD2,TGTGCCAGCAGTTACCCGGGGGGTCCCCTAGTCTTC,CASSYPGGPLVF
TRBV15,.,TRBJ1-5,.,TGTGCCACCAGTTGGGGGCGGGAGCAGCCCCAGCATTTT,CATSWGREQPQHF
TRBV7-3,.,TRBJ1-6,TRBD1,TGTGCCAGCAGCTCCGGGACAGGTGGTTCACCCCTCCACTTT,CASSSGTGGSPLHF
TRBV7-8,.,TRBJ1-1,.,TGTGCCAGCAGCTCGGACGTGAACACTGAAGCTTTCTTT,CASSSDVNTEAFF
TRBV7-2,.,TRBJ2-1,.,TGTGCCAGCACTTCGGCCGGCTACAATGAGCAGTTCTTC,CASTSAGYNEQFF
TRBV6-6,.,TRBJ2-3,.,TGTGCCAGCAGTCCTTGGGGAGGGGGCACCAGGGGTACAGATACGCAGTATTTT,CASSPWGGGTRGTDTQYF
TRBV3-1/TRBV3-2,.,TRBJ1-5,.,TGTGCCAGCAGCCTATCCGGTATAGGAGGCAATCAGCCCCAGCATTTT,CASSLSGIGGNQPQHF
TRBV30,.,TRBJ1-4,.,TGTGCCTGGAGTTCAAAAGGCGCAACTAATGAAAAACTGTTTTTT,CAWSSKGATNEKLFF
TRBV19,.,TRBJ2-2,.,TGTGCCAGTGCCCATCCCCGGGGGCCGAACACCGGGGAGCTGTTTTTT,CASAHPRGPNTGELFF
TRBV6-5,.,TRBJ2-7,.,TGTGCCAGCAGTTACTCCGGGGTCTCCACCTACGAGCAGTACTTC,CASSYSGVSTYEQYF
TRBV10-3,once,TRBJ1-4,.,TGTGCCATACAACAGGGAACTAATGAAAAACTGTTTTTT,CAIQQGTNEKLFF
TRBV5-8,.,TRBJ2-2,TRBD2,TGTGCCAGCAGCTTGTTAGGTAGCGGGGGCATGAACACCGGGGAGCTGTTTTTT,CASSLLGSGGMNTGELFF
TRBV30,.,TRBJ2-4,.,TGTGCCTGGAGTGTACTTCCAGGGAGGGCCAAAAACATTCAGTACTTC,CAWSVLPGRAKNIQYF
TRBV11-2,.,TRBJ2-5,.,TGTGCCAGCAGCCCTACAGCTGGGGGAGAGACCCAGTACTTC,CASSPTAGGETQYF
TRBV6-5,.,TRBJ2-1,.,TGTGCCAGCAGTTACAGGGGGACTCCAAATGAGCAGTTCTTC,CASSYRGTPNEQFF
TRBV28,.,TRBJ2-3,TRBD1,TGTGCCAGCAGCGATCGGGGACGGACAGGTACAGATACGCAGTATTTT,CASSDRGRTGTDTQYF
TRBV15,.,TRBJ1-5,TRBD1,TGTGCCACCAGCGTGACAGGGTATAGCAATCAGCCCCAGCATTTT,CATSVTGYSNQPQHF
TRBV2,.,TRBJ1-5,.,TGTGCCAGCAGTGTAAGTGAGCATCAGCCCCAGCATTTT,CASSVSEHQPQHF
TRBV6-5,few,TRBJ1-5,TRBD1,TGTGCCAGCACCGGGACAGCCGCCGGTCAGCCCCAGCATTTT,CASTGTAAGQPQHF
TRBV29-1,.,TRBJ1-3,TRBD1,TGCAGCGTTCCCCTACGGGACAGACAAGGGAACACCATATATTTT,CSVPLRDRQGNTIYF
TRBV7-6,.,TRBJ2-2,TRBD2,TGTGCCAGCAGCTTAGTCGCAGCGGGGGGCCCACTCGCGAACACCGGGGAGCTGTTTTTT,CASSLVAAGGPLANTGELFF
TRBV4-3,.,TRBJ1-4,.,TGCGCCAGCAGCCTGAGAGGTGGCGAACCAGGTGAAAAACTGTTTTTT,CASSLRGGEPGEKLFF
TRBV6-5,.,TRBJ2-7,.,TGTGCCAGCAGTTACTCGGACAGCTCCTACGAGCAGTACTTC,CASSYSDSSYEQYF
TRBV24-1,.,TRBJ1-2,.,TGTGCCACCAGTGACCGTGGGGCCCCCTTTTATGGCTACACCTTC,CATSDRGAPFYGYTF
TRBV18,.,TRBJ1-3,.,TGTGCCAGCTCACCAACCGGGACGGGAGTTCCTCTCGACGGAAACACCATATATTTT,CASSPTGTGVPLDGNTIYF
TRBV19,.,TRBJ2-7,.,TGTGCCAGTAGTATAGTCCCAGGGACACCGACCTACGAGCAGTACTTC,CASSIVPGTPTYEQYF
TRBV9,.,TRBJ2-3,.,TGTGCCAGCAGCGCCTCCGGGGTTGCGGATACGCAGTATTTT,CASSASGVADTQYF
TRBV9,.,TRBJ1-2,TRBD1,TGTGCCAGCAGCGCAGGACAGGGGGAGCACTATGGCTACACCTTC,CASSAGQGEHYGYTF
TRBV4-3,.,TRBJ1-6,.,TGCGCCAGCAGCCCCCGCGTTGTGGCAGGGTCCTCCTCGGGGGATTCACCCCTCCACTTT,CASSPRVVAGSSSGDSPLHF
TRBV3-1/TRBV3-2,few,TRBJ2-1,.,TGTGCCAGCAGCAGGGGGGGGCCCAATGAGCAGTTCTTC,CASSRGGPNEQFF
TRBV30,.,TRBJ1-5,.,TGTGCCTGGAGGAGGAGACGAGGGAATCAGCCCCAGCATTTT,CAWRRRRGNQPQHF
TRBV4-3,.,TRBJ2-1,.,TGCGCCAGCAGCCCGAACATGTACAATGAGCAGTTCTTC,CASSPNMYNEQFF
TRBV27,.,TRBJ2-1,TRBD1,TGTGCCAGCAGTACAAAGACAGGGTGGGTGTACAATGAGCAGTTCTTC,CASSTKTGWVYNEQFF
TRBV6-2/TRBV6-3,.,TRBJ1-1,TRBD1,TGTGCCAGCAGTTCGGACAGGGAGTCCCCCACTGAAGCTTTCTTT,CASSSDRESPTEAFF
TRBV12-3/TRBV12-4,.,TRBJ1-2,.,TGTGCCAGCAGTTTAGCCATGGTTAACGGCTACACCTTC,CASSLAMVNGYTF
TRBV9,.,TRBJ1-3,.,TGTGCCAGCAGCGCCGAATCCGGCCTCGGGGGAAACACCATATATTTT,CASSAESGLGGNTIYF
TRBV9,once,TRBJ2-3,TRBD2,TGTGCCAGCAGCGTAGCGGGGGGGCCTGGGAGCACAGATACGCAGTATTTT,CASSVAGGPGSTDTQYF
TRBV5-1,.,TRBJ1-5,TRBD1,TGCGCCAGCAGCTTGACCGGTCCACAGGGGAATCAGCCCCAGCATTTT,CASSLTGPQGNQPQHF
TRBV7-9,once,TRBJ1-1,.,TGTGCCAGCAGCTTAACAGAAGTGAACACTGAAGCTTTCTTT,CASSLTEVNTEAFF
TRBV11-3,.,TRBJ2-1,.,TGTGCCAGCAGCTTAGGCGGGTATCGTAGTGAGCAGTTCTTC,CASSLGGYRSEQFF
TRBV5-1,.,TRBJ2-1,.,TGCGCCAGCAGCTTGAACAGGGAAGGGGTCGGGGAGCAGTTCTTC,CASSLNREGVGEQFF
TRBV4-3,.,TRBJ1-4,.,TGCGCCAGCAGCCAAGGCGAGGGGGAAAAACTGTTTTTT,CASSQGEGEKLFF